The 7 T cell receptor beta chains given below trace back to one sample, sequenced in a study of blood T cell repertoires in COVID-19. Sequenced by immunoSEQ multiplex PCR; TCRdb stores in-frame clones only, minus some. The sample consists of more than 95,000 clones, 84% of them appearing once. Sequenced material: peripheral blood. The source is a human donor in a cohort sampled during active or convalescent COVID-19.

V usage is TRBV9 and J usage is TRBJ2-2; weak D call: TRBD2 (7 bases). The V end lost 3 bases, the J end lost 0 bases, and 18 bases lay between the germline ends. The CDR3 runs 18 residues. Germline CDR1 reads SGDLS; CDR2 reads YYNGEE. The CDR3 region has the DNA TGTGCCAGCAGCGGCGGTCTGGGGGCGGGAGCGAACACCGGGGAGCTGTTTTTT. Its translation is CASSGGLGAGANTGELFF.

The J gene is TRBJ1-6, the V gene TRBV7-3; maybe TRBD1 (6 bases). Trimming stripped 5 bases from V and 0 bases from J, with 17 bases between. The CDR3 totals 18 residues. The germline V gene has CDR1 SGHTA and CDR2 FQGTGA. The CDR3 is CASSLQGPLSSYNSPLHF. The CDR3 DNA follows: TGTGCCAGCAGCCTACAGGGCCCGCTTAGCTCCTATAATTCACCCCTCCACTTT.

V gene TRBV27 combines with J gene TRBJ1-4; 7 positions match TRBD1. The CDR3 runs 14 residues. Unmatched junction bases numbered 2, after V lost 3 bases and J lost 4 bases. In germline, CDR1 is MNHEY, CDR2 SMNVEV (reference sequence). As DNA, the CDR3 is TGTGCCAGCAGTTTGACAGGGTTTAATGAAAAACTGTTTTTT. Translated: CASSLTGFNEKLFF.

The chain uses TRBV6-5 and TRBJ2-1; tentatively, D is TRBD2 (5 bases). Trimming cost V 7 bases and J 0 bases, with 10 bases left between them. The V gene's germline CDR1 is MNHEY and CDR2 SVGAGI. The CDR3 consists of 14 residues. This chain's CDR3 is CASTAGSSYNEQFF. CDR3 sequence (DNA): TGTGCCAGCACGGCGGGTTCCTCCTACAATGAGCAGTTCTTC.

J is TRBJ2-7 and V is TRBV24-1; the match to TRBD1 covers 12 bases. V dropped 2 bases and J dropped 4; count of bases not matched to a gene: 2. Germline lookup yields CDR1 KGHDR and CDR2 SFDVKD. There are 15 residues in the CDR3. CDR3 amino acids: CATSDSGQGAYEQYF. The CDR3 nucleotides are TGTGCCACCAGTGATTCGGGACAGGGGGCTTACGAGCAGTACTTC.

The chain couples TRBV6-2 or TRBV6-3 to TRBJ1-5, with D perhaps TRBD1 (5 bases). CDR3 size: 17 residues. Germline CDR1 MNHEY, CDR2 SVGEGT. V was pared by 5 bases and J by 0 bases, with 17 bases between. The CDR3 DNA sequence: TGTGCCAGCAGTGCCACCGGGACTGCTTATAGCAATCAGCCCCAGCATTTT. Translated, it gives CASSATGTAYSNQPQHF.

This clone has only a few counts. The chain uses TRBV5-1 and TRBJ2-5, with D possibly matching TRBD2 (5 bases). V was cut by 4 bases and J by 2 bases, with 15 bases left in between. Germline values: CDR1 SGHRS, CDR2 YFSETQ. This CDR3 spans 15 amino acids. For the CDR3, the DNA is TGCGCCAGCAGCCCAGGTCCTTCGGGGCAAGAGACCCAGTACTTC. This translates into CASSPGPSGQETQYF.